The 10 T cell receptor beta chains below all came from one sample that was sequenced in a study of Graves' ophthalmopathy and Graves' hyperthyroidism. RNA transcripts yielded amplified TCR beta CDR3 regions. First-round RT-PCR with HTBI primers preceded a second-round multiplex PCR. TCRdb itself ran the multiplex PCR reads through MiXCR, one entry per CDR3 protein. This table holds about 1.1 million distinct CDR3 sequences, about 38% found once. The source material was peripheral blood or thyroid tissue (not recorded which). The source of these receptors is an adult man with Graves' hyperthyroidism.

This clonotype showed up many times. In DNA form, the CDR3 reads TGCGCCAGCAGCCCCGGGACAGGAGGGCGTAACACTGAAGCTTTCTTT. It yields the protein CASSPGTGGRNTEAFF. This chain uses TRBV5-1 with TRBJ1-1; 8 positions agree with TRBD1. CDR3 size: 16 residues. J lost 2 bases, V lost 4 bases, and 10 bases had no gene match. The germline gives CDR1 SGHRS, CDR2 YFSETQ.

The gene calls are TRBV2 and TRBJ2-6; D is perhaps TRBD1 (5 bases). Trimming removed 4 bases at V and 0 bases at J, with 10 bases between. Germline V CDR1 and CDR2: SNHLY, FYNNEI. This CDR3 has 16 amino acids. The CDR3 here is CASSATGISGANVLTF. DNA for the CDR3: TGTGCCAGCAGTGCTACAGGAATCTCTGGGGCCAACGTCCTGACTTTC.

The CDR3 protein is CATEGTDYGYTF. The CDR3 DNA reads as TGTGCCACCGAGGGGACGGACTATGGCTACACCTTC. This rearrangement joins TRBV6-2 or TRBV6-3 to TRBJ1-2, with TRBD1 as a possible D gene (5 bases). Germline values: CDR1 MNHEY, CDR2 SVGEGT. CDR3 size: 12 residues. Between the trimmed V and J ends, which lost 10 bases and 3 bases, there was a span of 12 bases.

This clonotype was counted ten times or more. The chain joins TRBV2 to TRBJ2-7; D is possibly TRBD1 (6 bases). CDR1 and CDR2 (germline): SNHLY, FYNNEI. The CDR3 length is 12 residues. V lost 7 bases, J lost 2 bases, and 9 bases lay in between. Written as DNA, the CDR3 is TGTGCCAGCACTCGGGACACCTACGAGCAGTACTTC. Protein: CASTRDTYEQYF.

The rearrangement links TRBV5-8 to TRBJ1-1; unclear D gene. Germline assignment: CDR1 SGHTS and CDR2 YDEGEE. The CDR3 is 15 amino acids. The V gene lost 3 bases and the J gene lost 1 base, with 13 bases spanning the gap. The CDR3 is CASSSENVRNTEAFF. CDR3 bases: TGTGCCAGCAGCTCAGAGAATGTCCGGAACACTGAAGCTTTCTTT.

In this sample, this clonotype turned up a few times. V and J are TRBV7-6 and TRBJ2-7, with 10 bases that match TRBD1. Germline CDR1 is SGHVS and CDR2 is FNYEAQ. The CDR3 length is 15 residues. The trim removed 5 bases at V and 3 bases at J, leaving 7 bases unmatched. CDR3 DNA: TGTGCCAGCAGCCAAGGGACAGGGGAAGGCTACGAGCAGTACTTC. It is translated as CASSQGTGEGYEQYF.

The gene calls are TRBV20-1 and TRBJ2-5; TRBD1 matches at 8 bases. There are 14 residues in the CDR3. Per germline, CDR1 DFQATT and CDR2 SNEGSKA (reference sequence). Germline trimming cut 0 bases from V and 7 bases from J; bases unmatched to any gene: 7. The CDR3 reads CSAREPLGQGTQYF. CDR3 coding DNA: TGCAGTGCTAGAGAACCGCTAGGACAGGGGACCCAGTACTTC.

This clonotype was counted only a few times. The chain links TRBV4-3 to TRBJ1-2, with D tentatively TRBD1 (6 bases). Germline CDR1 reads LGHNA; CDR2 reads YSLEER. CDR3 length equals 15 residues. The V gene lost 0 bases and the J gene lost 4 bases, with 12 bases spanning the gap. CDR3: CASSQDYQGSYGYTF. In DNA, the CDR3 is TGCGCCAGCAGCCAAGATTACCAGGGGTCCTATGGCTACACCTTC.

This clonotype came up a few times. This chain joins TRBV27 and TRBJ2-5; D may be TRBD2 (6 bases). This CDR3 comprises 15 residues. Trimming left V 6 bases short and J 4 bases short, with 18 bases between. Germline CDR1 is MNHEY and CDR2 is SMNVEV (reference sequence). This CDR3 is CASSSGWLARETQYF. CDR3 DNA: TGTGCCAGCAGCTCCGGGTGGCTAGCGAGAGAGACCCAGTACTTC.

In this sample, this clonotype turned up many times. CDR3: CASSERSLATEAFF. In DNA, the CDR3 is TGTGCCAGCAGTGAGCGAAGCCTCGCAACTGAAGCTTTCTTT. The chain recombines TRBV2 with TRBJ1-1; no definite D call. The V and J ends lost 3 bases and 5 bases respectively, with 13 bases between them. Per germline, CDR1 SNHLY and CDR2 FYNNEI. The CDR3 contains 14 residues.